A single T cell receptor beta chain is shown here with its context. Antigen unknown. Germline-derived CDR1 and CDR2 are SGHTS and YDEGEE. The CDR3 is 14 amino acids. The V gene lost 3 bases and the J gene lost 0 bases, with 9 bases spanning the gap. This record belongs to a study of graft-versus-host responses after intestinal transplantation. Study-level information: Every one of the recipients received anti-thymocyte globulin induction and afterwards took tacrolimus and steroids for around 3 years.

Study results and caveats: Some GvH clones appeared in ileal mucosa or blood before recipient bone marrow.

Some clones are missing from TCRdb's copy, which holds only in-frame ones; the method was immunoSEQ multiplex PCR. The data show over 65,000 clones, around 92% seen once. The chain combines TRBV5-8 with TRBJ1-1, with D possibly matching TRBD1 (6 bases). The receptor's source is a human patient who received an intestinal transplant, so some T cells may come from the graft donor. The starting material was PBMCs, obtained 98 days after intestinal transplantation. As DNA, the CDR3 is TGTGCCAGCAGCTGGAGGGGGATGAACACTGAAGCTTTCTTT. Amino acids: CASSWRGMNTEAFF.